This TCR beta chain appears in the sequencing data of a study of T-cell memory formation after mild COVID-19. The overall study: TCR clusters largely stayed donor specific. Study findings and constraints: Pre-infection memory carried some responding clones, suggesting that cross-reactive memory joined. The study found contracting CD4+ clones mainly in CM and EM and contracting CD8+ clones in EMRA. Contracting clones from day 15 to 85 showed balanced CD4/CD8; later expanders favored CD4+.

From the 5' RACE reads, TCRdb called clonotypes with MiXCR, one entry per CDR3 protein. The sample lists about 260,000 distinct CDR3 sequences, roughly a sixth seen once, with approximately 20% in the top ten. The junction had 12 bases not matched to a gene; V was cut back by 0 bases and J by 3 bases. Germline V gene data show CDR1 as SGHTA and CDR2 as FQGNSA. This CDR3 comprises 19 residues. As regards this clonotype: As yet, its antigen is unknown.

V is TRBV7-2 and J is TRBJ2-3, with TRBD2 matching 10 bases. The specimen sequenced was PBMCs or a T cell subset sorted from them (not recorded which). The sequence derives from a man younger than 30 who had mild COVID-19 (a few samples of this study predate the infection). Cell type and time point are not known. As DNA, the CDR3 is TGTGCCAGCAGCTTAGCAGCGGGGGGGCTAGCGGGACTGACAGATACGCAGTATTTT. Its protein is CASSLAAGGLAGLTDTQYF.